This TCR beta chain originates from a study of blood T cell repertoires in COVID-19. This clone was seen just once. Different DNA sequences within this sample yield the same CDR3. CDR3 length equals 15 residues. Germline CDR1 is LNHDA and CDR2 is SQIVND (reference sequence). V lost 1 base, J lost 1 base, and 8 bases lay in between. Sequencing used immunoSEQ multiplex PCR; TCRdb keeps in-frame clones, though not all of them. The sample yields about 320,000 clones, roughly 83% seen once. Sequencing was done on a sample of peripheral blood. J is TRBJ1-5 and V is TRBV19, with no clear D. The clonotype originates from a woman between 45 and 60 years old with acute or convalescent COVID-19. For the CDR3, the DNA is TGTGCCAGTAGTATAGTCCGCGGGAGCAATCAGCCCCAGCATTTT. Its protein product is CASSIVRGSNQPQHF.